This note documents a single T cell receptor beta chain sequence. Its target is unknown. The record originates from a study of shared clonotypes between healthy human individuals. The CDR3 sequence is 14 residues long. J was trimmed by 1 base and V by 4 bases; bases with no gene match: 2. Looked up from germline, CDR1 is MRHNA and CDR2 is SNTAGT. Study-wide results and caveats: Depth was large, yet rarefaction showed that sorted-subset sequencing was incomplete.

Within Nashville, Tennessee resided all donors, each a Caucasian adult. Sequencing was at deep level. In replicate PCRs of sorted subsets, approximately 210 ng DNA, some 28,000 T cell genomes, was used. Clones were sequenced by immunoSEQ multiplex PCR, and TCRdb holds only the in-frame ones, with some missing. Among over 2 million clones listed, about 90% were seen once. Sequencing was performed on naive CD4+ T cells from PBMCs. Regarding subset: CD45RA+ positively selected. This TCR was sampled from a man younger than 35 in good health. Some clones in this sample may be carry-over from other donors' samples. The V gene is TRBV6-4, the J gene TRBJ1-1, with 8 bases that match TRBD1. CDR3 sequence reads: CASSATGGNTEAFF. CDR3 nucleotides: TGTGCCAGCAGTGCCACAGGGGGGAACACTGAAGCTTTCTTT.